Included here is one T cell receptor (beta chain) sequence, with context. In the same sample, other DNA sequences code for this CDR3. CD45RO negativity and positive selection for CCR7 defined naive CD8 cells, a population that excluded terminally differentiated effector memory CD45RA+ cells. Nashville, Tennessee was home to all donors, each a Caucasian adult. Investigators spread the genomic DNA of each subset evenly over several immunoSEQ plates. Method: immunoSEQ multiplex PCR; TCRdb's copy keeps in-frame clones and lacks some. The top ten hold roughly 1.2% of the sample, which has about 2 million clones, over 85% seen once. Germline V gene sequence: CDR1 SEHNR, CDR2 FQNEAQ (reference sequence). V lost 5 bases and J lost 2, with 3 bases in between. The CDR3 spans 11 residues. The data are from a study of shared clonotypes between healthy human individuals.

This TCR came from a young man in good health. Sequenced: naive CD8+ T cells sorted from blood. The gene calls are TRBV7-9 and TRBJ2-5, with D uncertain. The CDR3 here is CASSRQETQYF. In DNA form, the CDR3 reads TGTGCCAGCAGCCGACAAGAGACCCAGTACTTC. Full variable domain (missing parts from reference TRBV7-9 and TRBJ2-5): DTGVSQNPRHKITKRGQNVTFRCDPISEHNRLYWYRQTLGQGPEFLTYFQNEAQLEKSRLLSDRFSAERPKGSFSTLEIQRTEQGDSAMYLCASSRQETQYFGPGTRLLVL.